These 21 T cell receptor beta chains were sequenced from one sample in a study of Graves' ophthalmopathy and Graves' hyperthyroidism. Amplification from RNA transcripts yielded the TCR beta CDR3 regions. The workflow started with a first-round RT-PCR run with HTBI primers and then moved on to a second-round multiplex PCR. TCRdb re-called the multiplex PCR reads through MiXCR, storing one row per CDR3 protein. This table holds 57,000 or so distinct CDR3 sequences, approximately 47% found once. The specimen sequenced was peripheral blood. The receptors derive from an adult woman with Graves' ophthalmopathy.

The chain joins TRBV19 to TRBJ2-7, with 8 bases lining up with TRBD1. Germline V lookup: CDR1 LNHDA, CDR2 SQIVND (reference sequence). V was clipped by 4 bases and J by 5 bases; unmatched bases: 4. The CDR3 runs to 13 residues. CDR3 DNA sequence: TGTGCCAGTAGTACGACAGGGGTCGACGAGCAGTACTTC. Translation gives CASSTTGVDEQYF. The full variable domain, its missing parts supplied by reference TRBV19 and TRBJ2-7, is DGGITQSPKYLFRKEGQNVTLSCEQNLNHDAMYWYRQDPGQGLRLIYYSQIVNDFQKGDIAEGYSVSREKKESFPLTVTSAQKNPTAFYLCASSTTGVDEQYFGPGTRLTVT.

The chain combines TRBV11-2 with TRBJ2-1; D unresolved. Germline-derived CDR1 and CDR2 are SGHAT and FQNNGV. The CDR3 sequence is 11 residues long. The V and J ends lost 4 bases and 10 bases respectively, with 8 bases between them. CDR3 DNA: TGTGCCAGCAGCTCGGACCGGGAGCAGTTCTTC. Residues: CASSSDREQFF.

In regard to this clonotype: The junction does not match germline at one end; this may be a read error. The J gene is TRBJ2-1, the V gene TRBV20-1; TRBD2 is a possible D gene (6 bases). This CDR3 region has 15 residues. CDR1 and CDR2 (germline): DFQATT, SNEGSKA (reference sequence). In DNA form, the CDR3 reads TGCAGTGCTAGAGATTTCGGGGGATCGGACACTGAGCAGCTCTTC. As protein: CSARDFGGSDTEQLF.

The chain joins TRBV14 to TRBJ2-5, with TRBD1 identical over 11 bases. The trim removed 5 bases at V and 1 base at J, leaving 9 bases unmatched. This CDR3 is built from 17 residues. Germline assignment: CDR1 SGHDN and CDR2 FVKESK. The CDR3: CASSSREGTGGQETQYF. The CDR3 DNA follows: TGTGCCAGCAGCTCACGAGAGGGGACAGGGGGCCAAGAGACCCAGTACTTC.

This chain uses TRBV24-1 with TRBJ2-5; 15 nucleotides line up with TRBD2. CDR3 length: 16 amino acids. Trimming at V came to 3 bases and at J to 6 bases, leaving 4 bases not matched to a gene. CDR1 is KGHDR and CDR2 is SFDVKD in the germline V gene. CDR3 in amino acids: CATSDPGLAGGQTQYF. The CDR3 DNA is TGTGCCACCAGTGATCCCGGACTAGCGGGAGGGCAGACCCAGTACTTC.

This clonotype was seen ten or more times. The chain links TRBV29-1 to TRBJ1-1, with TRBD1 matching 7 bases. The V and J ends lost 7 bases and 4 bases, in that order; junction bases with no gene match: 12. CDR3 size: 14 residues. CDR1 SQVTM and CDR2 ANQGSEA come from the germline V gene. The CDR3 protein is CSASAGTDGTEAFF. In DNA, the CDR3 is TGCAGCGCCTCCGCCGGGACAGACGGCACTGAAGCTTTCTTT.

This clonotype appeared many times. This chain joins TRBV28 and TRBJ2-7, with 7 bases lining up with TRBD1. The trim removed 2 bases at V and 4 bases at J, leaving 5 bases unmatched. Germline lookup yields CDR1 MDHEN and CDR2 SYDVKM. The CDR3 is made up of 14 amino acids. The CDR3 bases are TGTGCCAGCAGTTTACTAGGGGGCGTTTACGAGCAGTACTTC. It yields the protein CASSLLGGVYEQYF. Filled out from reference TRBV28 and TRBJ2-7, the complete variable domain reads DVKVTQSSRYLVKRTGEKVFLECVQDMDHENMFWYRQDPGLGLRLIYFSYDVKMKEKGDIPEGYSVSREKKERFSLILESASTNQTSMYLCASSLLGGVYEQYFGPGTRLTVT.

V gene TRBV12-3 or TRBV12-4 combines with J gene TRBJ1-5; the D is unclear. Trimming left V 2 bases short and J 11 bases short, with 16 bases between. This CDR3 is 14 amino acids long. The CDR3 DNA is TGTGCCAGCAGTTTACAGGAAACCCAAGAGACCCAGCATTTT. Residues: CASSLQETQETQHF.

The chain combines TRBV20-1 with TRBJ2-5; D unresolved. This CDR3 spans 14 amino acids. Trimming cost V 0 bases and J 1 base, with 9 bases left between them. The germline V gene encodes CDR1 DFQATT and CDR2 SNEGSKA (reference sequence). DNA for the CDR3: TGCAGTGCTAGAGATGCACAGCTCCAAGAGACCCAGTACTTC. Protein sequence: CSARDAQLQETQYF.

The genes are TRBV5-1 and TRBJ2-1; TRBD1 matches 8 bases. The J segment lost 5 bases and the V segment lost 0 bases, leaving 4 bases of the junction unmatched. CDR1 and CDR2 from the germline V gene are SGHRS and YFSETQ. This CDR3 has 15 amino acids. This chain's CDR3 is CASSLDGTGDNEQFF. In DNA, the CDR3 is TGCGCCAGCAGCTTGGATGGGACAGGTGACAATGAGCAGTTCTTC.

There are many counts of this clonotype. This chain uses TRBV6-1 with TRBJ2-7; D gene ambiguous. The CDR3 runs to 13 residues. V gave up 1 base and J gave up 5 bases, with 9 bases separating them. CDR1 is MNHNS, CDR2 SASEGT, per germline. The CDR3 bases are TGTGCCAGCAGTGAAGGCCAGGAAAACGAGCAGTACTTC. It codes for CASSEGQENEQYF.

This clonotype was seen many times. This sequence joins TRBV6-4 and TRBJ2-1; no definite D call. Germline CDR1 reads MRHNA; CDR2 reads SNTAGT. V gave up 5 bases and J gave up 8 bases, with 13 bases separating them. The CDR3 runs to 13 residues. In DNA form, the CDR3 reads TGTGCCAGCAGTAAACTTATGTCCGATGAGCAGTTCTTC. This sequence encodes CASSKLMSDEQFF.

This clonotype was seen many times. The chain is built from TRBV7-3 and TRBJ2-2; D perhaps matches TRBD2 (5 bases). CDR1 SGHTA and CDR2 FQGTGA come from the germline V gene. V lost 3 bases, J lost 1 base, and 6 bases lay in between. This CDR3 contains 14 residues. The CDR3 reads CASSFGLNTGELFF. DNA of the CDR3: TGTGCCAGCAGCTTTGGACTGAACACCGGGGAGCTGTTTTTT.

The table lists this clonotype with many counts. DNA of the CDR3: TGCAGTGCTAGACTGGGACAGGTGTACAATGAGCAGTTCTTC. This encodes CSARLGQVYNEQFF. V usage is TRBV20-1 and J usage is TRBJ2-1, with TRBD1 identical over 8 bases. Unmatched junction bases numbered 4, after V lost 2 bases and J lost 4 bases. This CDR3 has 14 residues. Germline values: CDR1 DFQATT, CDR2 SNEGSKA (reference sequence).

For this clonotype: Relative to the germline gene, one junction end is altered; a read error may explain this. The J gene is TRBJ1-4, the V gene TRBV20-1; D not certain. The germline CDR1 and CDR2 sequences are DFQATT and SNEGSKA (reference sequence). CDR3 length: 14 residues. The CDR3 loop reads CSARGGSWNEKLFF. The CDR3 DNA reads as TGCAGTGCCAGAGGTGGCAGTTGGAATGAAAAACTGTTTTTT.

Details on this clonotype: Lacking the conserved final phenylalanine or tryptophan, this CDR3 likely reflects a read error. The rearrangement joins TRBV4-2 to TRBJ2-6; unclear D gene. V lost 0 bases and J lost 3, with 9 bases in between. This CDR3 has 16 amino acids. Germline loops: CDR1 LGHNA, CDR2 YNFKEQ. This CDR3 is CASSQDMSIGANVLTS. The CDR3 DNA follows: TGTGCCAGCAGCCAAGATATGTCGATTGGGGCCAACGTCCTGACTTCC.

This clonotype was counted many times. J is TRBJ2-1 and V is TRBV6-5; D tentatively fits TRBD1 or TRBD2 (5 bases each). Trimming removed 7 bases from V and 5 bases from J, with 9 bases in between. Germline CDR1 reads MNHEY; CDR2 reads SVGAGI. The CDR3 runs to 12 residues. In DNA form, the CDR3 reads TGTGCCAGCATGGGACGAGACAATGAGCAGTTCTTC. It is translated as CASMGRDNEQFF.

The chain carries TRBV7-9 and TRBJ1-5; maybe TRBD1 (5 bases). Germline V gene lookup returns CDR1 SEHNR and CDR2 FQNEAQ (reference sequence). The CDR3 is 14 amino acids. Trimming took off 5 bases at V and 3 bases at J, with 11 bases between the two ends. CDR3 protein: CASSPDRANQPQHF. The CDR3 region has the DNA TGTGCCAGCAGCCCAGACAGAGCCAATCAGCCCCAGCATTTT.

The rearrangement links TRBV7-3 to TRBJ2-1; 10 nucleotides match TRBD2. V lost 3 bases to trimming and J lost 8 bases; unmatched junction nucleotides: 4. This CDR3 contains 14 residues. CDR1 and CDR2 from the germline V gene are SGHTA and FQGTGA. DNA for the CDR3: TGTGCCAGCAGCTTCATAGCGGGAGGCGATGAGCAGTTCTTC. It is translated as CASSFIAGGDEQFF. The whole variable domain, remainder taken from reference TRBV7-3 and TRBJ2-1, is GAGVSQTPSNKVTEKGKYVELRCDPISGHTALYWYRQSLGQGPEFLIYFQGTGAADDSGLPNDRFFAVRPEGSVSTLKIQRTERGDSAVYLCASSFIAGGDEQFFGPGTRLTVL.

This clonotype was observed once. The genes are TRBV12-3 or TRBV12-4 and TRBJ2-7, with 8 bases lining up with TRBD1. V gave up 5 bases and J gave up 4 bases; unmatched junction bases: 7. The CDR3 loop spans 14 amino acids. The CDR3 reads CASSPRDRRYEQYF. The CDR3 region has the DNA TGTGCCAGCAGTCCCAGGGACAGGAGATACGAGCAGTACTTC.

V gene TRBV20-1 combines with J gene TRBJ1-1, with D possibly being TRBD1 (6 bases). This CDR3 has 12 residues. V dropped 7 bases and J dropped 5 bases, with 14 bases sitting between them. Germline V gene sequence: CDR1 DFQATT, CDR2 SNEGSKA (reference sequence). For the CDR3, the DNA is TGCAGTGTTGAACAGGGCCGGACTGAAGCTTTCTTT. It translates to CSVEQGRTEAFF.